The present T cell receptor (beta chain) was sequenced within a study of T cell repertoires in cytomegalovirus infection (dated by TCRdb to about 2019). Looking at the study overall: Peptide stimulations targeted recently identified HLA-C-restricted CMV epitopes, whose presentation resists viral immunomodulation, together with well-studied HLA-B-restricted epitopes. Donor HLA type was relevant to the analysis, as public TCR beta signatures indicated carriage of CMV infection together with the matching HLA type.

General findings and caveats noted by the study authors: In both this cohort and an independent approximately 400-donor cohort, the cumulative frequency of public TCR beta family members distinguished carriers of CMV infection plus the relevant HLA type. In the ex vivo response, HLA-C-restricted CMV-specific TCR beta clonotypes were dominant, and in two of eight donors the single most frequent clonotype came from this HLA-C-restricted group.

The sample's treatment or condition label, decoded: in vitro stimulation with specific CMV peptide epitopes to enrich CMV-specific T cells. Sequencing was performed on an Illumina HiSeq 1500. The raw public data were reprocessed by TCRdb itself: fastp quality trimming at Q25, MiXCR clonotype calling, in-frame beta chains only. When rows share a CDR3 protein, they turn into one entry using the most common DNA and genes. For this sample there are 340,000 or so distinct CDR3 sequences; around 25% appear just once. Clones ranked in the top ten supply 10% to 15% of the sample. This clonotype was picked up many times. It has no known antigen specificity. No much larger clone is present one base from it, and per-base qualities are unavailable. This sample comprised cultured PBMCs, obtained from culture after CMV antigen stimulation. The origin of this receptor is a human donor in good health (CMV status not recorded). Some clones in this sample may be carry-over from other donors' samples.

The CDR3 has the sequence CASSLREAGNEQFF. The DNA is as follows: TGTGCCAGCAGCTTAAGGGAAGCTGGCAATGAGCAGTTCTTC. The sequence joins TRBV11-2 to TRBJ2-1, with an unclear D gene assignment. From the cysteine up to the phenylalanine, the CDR3 has a length of 14 residues. Only CDR3 DNA is held: 42 bases, read in frame from base 1. V gives up 2 bases and J gives up 6 bases, and the segment between their germline ends measures 11 bases. Sequences SGHAT (CDR1) and FQNNGV (CDR2) are obtained from the germline V gene.